The clone carrying this T cell receptor beta chain was counted only a few times. A much larger clone sits a single nucleotide away, making a read error possible. Germline CDR1 reads ENHRY; CDR2 reads SYGVKD. This CDR3 is built from 13 residues. V was clipped by 2 bases and J by 5 bases, with 9 bases between them. Diagnosis rested on symptoms, serum thyroxine and TRAb, thyroid ultrasound, and orbital computed tomography. Amplification yielded TCR beta CDR3 regions, with RNA transcripts as the source. Carried out on the TCR CDR3, a first-round RT-PCR used the HTBI primer set. Via MiXCR, TCRdb re-called the multiplex PCR reads, giving one row per CDR3 protein. This table holds 800,000 or so distinct CDR3 sequences, 35% to 45% found once. This sample was taken from a study of T cells in Graves' hyperthyroidism and ophthalmopathy.

This chain joins TRBV10-3 and TRBJ2-5, with no clear D. The receptor's source is a man aged 18 to 30 with Graves' hyperthyroidism. Sequencing was carried out using blood. CDR3 residues: CAISEESAETQYF. CDR3 DNA: TGTGCCATCAGTGAGGAGAGTGCGGAGACCCAGTACTTC.